Described below is a single T cell receptor (beta chain) sequence and its context. The ends were cut back, 1 base at V and 6 bases at J, with 13 bases in the middle. This CDR3 is built from 14 residues. Germline assignment: CDR1 SGHRS and CDR2 YFSETQ. This record comes from a study of blood T cell repertoires in COVID-19. Study details: PBMCs, B-cell-depleted T cells, or T cells were the source of the cDNA or gDNA that made up the material.

In the study's own analysis: Reference gene primer amplification gave nucleated cell count estimates. Produced via immunoSEQ multiplex PCR; TCRdb's table is partial and in-frame only. That table supplies the V and J calls and clone size; D and trimming were determined from the DNA. The sample holds roughly 300,000 clones; under 95% are singletons and the top ten take 2.3%. Participant age was roughly 18 to 95 years, and participants resided in roughly 25 US areas. Assignment of participants to cohorts was predicated upon participant-reported clinical history. The J gene is TRBJ1-1, the V gene TRBV5-1; D not certain. The sample comprised PBMCs or T cells enriched from blood (not recorded which). This TCR came from a woman aged 40 to 50 with acute COVID-19. CDR3: CASSLSAGRAEAFF. In DNA form, the CDR3 reads TGCGCCAGCAGCTTGTCCGCGGGGAGGGCTGAAGCTTTCTTT.